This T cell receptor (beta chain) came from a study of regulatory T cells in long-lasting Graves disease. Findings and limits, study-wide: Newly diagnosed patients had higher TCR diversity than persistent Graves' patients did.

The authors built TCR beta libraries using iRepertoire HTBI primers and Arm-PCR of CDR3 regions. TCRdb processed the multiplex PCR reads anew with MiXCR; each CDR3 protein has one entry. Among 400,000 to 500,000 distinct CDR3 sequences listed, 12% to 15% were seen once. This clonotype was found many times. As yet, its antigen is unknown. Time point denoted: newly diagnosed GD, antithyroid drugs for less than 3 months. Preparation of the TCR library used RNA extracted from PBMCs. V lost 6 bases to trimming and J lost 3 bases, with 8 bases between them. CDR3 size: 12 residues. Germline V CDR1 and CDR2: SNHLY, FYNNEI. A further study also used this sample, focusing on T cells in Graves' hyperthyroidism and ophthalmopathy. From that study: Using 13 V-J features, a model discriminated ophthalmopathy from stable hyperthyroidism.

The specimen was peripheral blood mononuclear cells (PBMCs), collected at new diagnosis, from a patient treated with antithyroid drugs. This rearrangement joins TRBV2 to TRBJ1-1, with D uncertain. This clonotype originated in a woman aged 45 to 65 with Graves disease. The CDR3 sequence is CASSEYYTEAFF. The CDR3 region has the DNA TGTGCCAGCAGCGAGTACTACACTGAAGCTTTCTTT.